The rows below give T cell receptor beta chains drawn from one sample of a study of radiotherapy plus CTLA-4 blockade in lung cancer. Repertoires were generated with immunoSEQ multiplex PCR, while TCRdb's copy carries only in-frame clones and drops some. The sample consists of approximately 99,000 clones, approximately 86% of them appearing once. The starting material was peripheral blood, obtained from a patient treated with radiotherapy plus ipilimumab. These TCRs come from a human donor with non-small cell lung cancer that progressed on radiotherapy plus ipilimumab. CDR3s leave out the opening cysteine and the closing phenylalanine or tryptophan. The order of the fields is V gene, J gene, D gene, CDR3 protein. The D gene is left open where the match is weak.

v_call: TRBV5-1; j_call: TRBJ2-2; d_call: -; cdr3_aa: ASSRDSNTGELF
v_call: TRBV5-1; j_call: TRBJ2-1; d_call: TRBD1; cdr3_aa: ASSGAGTDPVYNEQF
v_call: TRBV7-9; j_call: TRBJ1-3; d_call: -; cdr3_aa: ASSWLPENTIY
v_call: TRBV6-5; j_call: TRBJ2-7; d_call: TRBD1; cdr3_aa: ASSLTGAHEQY
v_call: TRBV6-1; j_call: TRBJ2-3; d_call: -; cdr3_aa: ASRTSTDTQY
v_call: TRBV29-1; j_call: TRBJ1-2; d_call: -; cdr3_aa: SVDYRGAYGYT
v_call: TRBV7-2; j_call: TRBJ2-1; d_call: TRBD2; cdr3_aa: ASSLIRGLVDGNSEQF
v_call: TRBV2; j_call: TRBJ1-1; d_call: -; cdr3_aa: ASKWDINTEAF
v_call: TRBV13; j_call: TRBJ1-1; d_call: -; cdr3_aa: ASSLGLIRVGTEAF
v_call: TRBV4-2; j_call: TRBJ2-7; d_call: -; cdr3_aa: ASSQPGVSSYEQY
v_call: TRBV6-6; j_call: TRBJ1-1; d_call: -; cdr3_aa: ASRDIRGDSEAF
v_call: TRBV7-9; j_call: TRBJ2-1; d_call: -; cdr3_aa: ASSSRDLVHYNEQF
v_call: TRBV6-1; j_call: TRBJ2-7; d_call: TRBD1; cdr3_aa: ATHPGGVGSYEQY
v_call: TRBV28; j_call: TRBJ2-2; d_call: -; cdr3_aa: ASSLYRVLAGELF
v_call: TRBV6-1; j_call: TRBJ1-1; d_call: -; cdr3_aa: ASLRAAEAF
v_call: TRBV6-1; j_call: TRBJ2-3; d_call: TRBD2; cdr3_aa: ASTMGGGFTDTQY
v_call: TRBV11-2; j_call: TRBJ1-2; d_call: -; cdr3_aa: ASSPQYSGYT
v_call: TRBV5-1; j_call: TRBJ1-3; d_call: -; cdr3_aa: ASQDRQTNTIY
v_call: TRBV6-6; j_call: TRBJ2-7; d_call: -; cdr3_aa: ASRSLGKPYEQY
v_call: TRBV6-6; j_call: TRBJ2-7; d_call: -; cdr3_aa: ASSLPRTVKNYEQY
v_call: TRBV7-3; j_call: TRBJ2-7; d_call: TRBD2; cdr3_aa: ASSLRGGTSSEQY
v_call: TRBV19; j_call: TRBJ1-5; d_call: -; cdr3_aa: ATRDSNQPQH
v_call: TRBV5-1; j_call: TRBJ2-1; d_call: TRBD2; cdr3_aa: ASSKVAGASYNEQF
v_call: TRBV6-5; j_call: TRBJ2-7; d_call: -; cdr3_aa: ASSPPGNEQY
v_call: TRBV29-1; j_call: TRBJ2-1; d_call: -; cdr3_aa: SVGGGEIYNEQF
v_call: TRBV30; j_call: TRBJ1-3; d_call: -; cdr3_aa: AWSFISSGNTIY
v_call: TRBV29-1; j_call: TRBJ2-1; d_call: TRBD1; cdr3_aa: SVVGQGVPFYNEQF
v_call: TRBV11-2; j_call: TRBJ2-2; d_call: TRBD1; cdr3_aa: ASRGTATGELF
v_call: TRBV11-3; j_call: TRBJ2-1; d_call: -; cdr3_aa: ASSPGTYNEQF
v_call: TRBV27; j_call: TRBJ2-7; d_call: -; cdr3_aa: ASRRLGRAHHEQY
v_call: TRBV10-2; j_call: TRBJ2-3; d_call: TRBD2; cdr3_aa: ATSPGVAGGPFDDTQY
v_call: TRBV27; j_call: TRBJ1-2; d_call: TRBD1; cdr3_aa: ASRDRGSYGYT
v_call: TRBV15; j_call: TRBJ2-1; d_call: -; cdr3_aa: ATSREDRDGNEQF
v_call: TRBV2; j_call: TRBJ2-3; d_call: TRBD1; cdr3_aa: AIKGQGPDTQY
v_call: TRBV9; j_call: TRBJ1-1; d_call: -; cdr3_aa: ASSDRTNTEAF
v_call: TRBV5-1; j_call: TRBJ2-5; d_call: -; cdr3_aa: ASSRLGMRQETQY
v_call: TRBV1; j_call: TRBJ2-1; d_call: -; cdr3_aa: TSSQAFTTGTSGSRQF
v_call: TRBV5-4; j_call: TRBJ2-7; d_call: -; cdr3_aa: ASSFVPSYEQY
v_call: TRBV27; j_call: TRBJ2-3; d_call: TRBD2; cdr3_aa: ASSRTSGKDTQY
v_call: TRBV7-2; j_call: TRBJ2-3; d_call: TRBD2; cdr3_aa: ASSLTSGPRDTQY
v_call: TRBV2; j_call: TRBJ1-5; d_call: -; cdr3_aa: ASTMTVNQPQH
v_call: TRBV6-1; j_call: TRBJ1-5; d_call: -; cdr3_aa: ASLLNRGNNQPQH
v_call: TRBV2; j_call: TRBJ2-7; d_call: -; cdr3_aa: ASSQGGRNEQY
v_call: TRBV6-5; j_call: TRBJ1-3; d_call: -; cdr3_aa: ASSYKGRYPGNTIY
v_call: TRBV6-5; j_call: TRBJ1-1; d_call: -; cdr3_aa: ASTPQGNTEAF
v_call: TRBV18; j_call: TRBJ2-1; d_call: -; cdr3_aa: ASSPASGSSYNEQF
v_call: TRBV7-8; j_call: TRBJ1-2; d_call: -; cdr3_aa: ASSEAGTKVYGYT
v_call: TRBV7-9; j_call: TRBJ1-4; d_call: -; cdr3_aa: ASSLVGGNEKLF
v_call: TRBV5-1; j_call: TRBJ1-1; d_call: -; cdr3_aa: ASSLGGKPTEAF
v_call: TRBV6-6; j_call: TRBJ2-1; d_call: TRBD2; cdr3_aa: ASSYSAGVAQF